Sequencing of this TCR beta chain was carried out in a study of Ad26.COV2.S vaccination and SARS-CoV-2 variants. Repertoires were generated with immunoSEQ multiplex PCR, while TCRdb's copy carries only in-frame clones and drops some. The sample carries 250,000 to 300,000 clones, around 87% recorded once. CDR1 PRHDT and CDR2 FYEKMQ come from the germline V gene (reference sequence). This CDR3 region has 15 residues. After removal of 5 bases from V and 4 bases from J, the junction contained 7 bases not matched to a gene. Indicated treatment: 15 to 20 received Ad26.COV2.S at low or high dose, single or two shots; roughly five received placebo; per-sample allocation not given. Sampling took place 63 days after the first vaccine or placebo injection.

This material consisted of peripheral blood, taken in a trial of Ad26.COV2.S vaccine versus placebo. The J gene is TRBJ1-1, the V gene TRBV13; the match to TRBD1 covers 10 bases. The sequence was collected from a person aged 18-60 years who received the Ad26.COV2.S COVID-19 vaccine or a placebo. The CDR3 DNA reads as TGTGCCAGCAGCCAAGACAGGGGGCGCCTCACTGAAGCTTTCTTT. It specifies CASSQDRGRLTEAFF.